These 19 T cell receptor beta chains originate from one sample sequenced in a study of CD8+ T cells in alopecia areata. Extraction of RNA preceded its reverse transcription into cDNA, which served as the sequencing template. Clones were sequenced by immunoSEQ multiplex PCR, and TCRdb holds only the in-frame ones, with some missing. This table has over 150,000 clones, approximately 56% appearing once. The source was CD4+ T cells sorted from blood, collected at week 0. The receptors here all came from a human donor with alopecia areata.

This clone has a handful of counts. This chain connects TRBV5-1 to TRBJ1-2, with TRBD1 identical over 9 bases. CDR3 length equals 16 residues. The V gene's germline CDR1 is SGHRS and CDR2 YFSETQ. The J segment lost 4 bases and the V segment lost 4 bases, leaving 11 bases of the junction unmatched. For the CDR3, the DNA is TGCGCCAGCAGCCCGGACAGGGGCGTTAGCAGCTATGGCTACACCTTC. Translated, it gives CASSPDRGVSSYGYTF.

V and J are TRBV30 and TRBJ1-2, with 7 bases lining up with TRBD1. CDR1 is GTSNPN, CDR2 SVGIG, per germline (reference sequence). With V trimmed by 5 bases and J by 8 bases, 11 bases remained unmatched. The CDR3 loop spans 13 amino acids. This CDR3 reads CAWLRTGMWGYTF. DNA for the CDR3: TGTGCCTGGCTTCGGACAGGCATGTGGGGCTACACCTTC.

About this clone itself: One end of the junction varies from germline; a read error may be responsible. The J gene is TRBJ1-3, the V gene TRBV29-1; no definite D call. CDR1 and CDR2 (germline): SQVTM, ANQGSEA. CDR3 length equals 11 residues. The CDR3 loop is CSVTVGDTIYF. The CDR3, as DNA: TGCAGCGTTACCGTTGGAGACACCATATATTTT. The full variable domain, its missing parts supplied by reference TRBV29-1 and TRBJ1-3, is SAVISQKPSRDICQRGTSLTIQCQVDSQVTMMFWYRQQPGQSLTLIATANQGSEATYESGFVIDKFPISRPNLTFSTLTVSNMSPEDSSIYLCSVTVGDTIYFGEGSWLTVV.

The V gene is TRBV4-1, the J gene TRBJ1-1; D uncertain. The CDR3 extends over 17 amino acids. The germline gives CDR1 MGHRA, CDR2 YSYEKL. V was pared by 2 bases and J by 1 base, with 17 bases between. The CDR3 DNA sequence: TGCGCCAGCAGCCAATTGCCCAGCTTGGTCGGGAACACTGAAGCTTTCTTT. Residues: CASSQLPSLVGNTEAFF.

The chain uses TRBV5-1 and TRBJ1-1, with D maybe TRBD1 (5 bases). The CDR3 length is 13 residues. Trimming removed 7 bases at V and 5 bases at J, with 15 bases between. Per the germline V gene, CDR1 is SGHRS and CDR2 is YFSETQ. CDR3 in DNA: TGCGCCAGCTCGGTGGGGGATGTTACTGAAGCTTTCTTT. Protein product: CASSVGDVTEAFF.

There are a few counts of this clone. The chain combines TRBV19 with TRBJ2-7, with 13 bases lining up with TRBD2. CDR3 length: 15 residues. Germline V CDR1 and CDR2: LNHDA, SQIVND (reference sequence). V dropped 4 bases and J dropped 3; count of bases not matched to a gene: 3. CDR3 in DNA: TGTGCCAGTAGTAAGGGGACTAGCGGGGTCTACGAGCAGTACTTC. Its protein is CASSKGTSGVYEQYF.

This clone was counted only a few times. The chain is built from TRBV4-2 and TRBJ2-7; TRBD1 matches 8 bases. The CDR3 runs to 16 residues. V lost 6 bases, J lost 1 base, and 11 bases stayed unmatched. The germline gives CDR1 LGHNA, CDR2 YNFKEQ. The chain's CDR3 is CASSYNPGQVSYEQYF. In DNA form, the CDR3 reads TGTGCCAGCAGTTACAATCCGGGACAGGTATCCTACGAGCAGTACTTC.

A few counts support this clone. This rearrangement joins TRBV30 to TRBJ1-2; perhaps TRBD1 as D (5 bases). The CDR3 contains 12 residues. Germline assignment: CDR1 GTSNPN and CDR2 SVGIG (reference sequence). With 5 bases removed from V and 6 bases from J, the gap between germline ends came to 13 bases. The CDR3 loop reads CAWLQGIDGYTF. DNA of the CDR3: TGTGCCTGGTTGCAGGGAATCGATGGCTACACCTTC.

The gene calls are TRBV29-1 and TRBJ2-3, with TRBD1 identical over 11 bases. The germline V gene encodes CDR1 SQVTM and CDR2 ANQGSEA. V lost 4 bases to trimming and J lost 6 bases; unmatched junction nucleotides: 6. The CDR3 spans 14 residues. The CDR3: CSVGSGTGGDTQYF. The CDR3 DNA follows: TGCAGCGTTGGCTCCGGGACAGGGGGTGATACGCAGTATTTT.

The chain couples TRBV12-5 to TRBJ2-4, with unresolved D. Trimming took off 0 bases at V and 2 bases at J, with 11 bases between the two ends. Per the germline V gene, CDR1 is LGHNT and CDR2 is FRNRAP. The CDR3 loop spans 16 amino acids. The chain's CDR3 is CASGLVSDWSKNIQYF. In nucleotides, the CDR3 is TGTGCTAGTGGTTTGGTATCAGACTGGTCCAAAAACATTCAGTACTTC.

This chain links TRBV5-6 with TRBJ2-1; D is uncertain. V was clipped by 3 bases and J by 0 bases, with 16 bases between them. The CDR3 loop spans 17 amino acids. CDR1 SGHDT and CDR2 YYEEEE come from the germline V gene. The CDR3 is CASSSKVTALSYNEQFF. The CDR3 DNA reads as TGTGCCAGCAGCTCCAAGGTTACGGCCCTCTCCTACAATGAGCAGTTCTTC. Filled out from reference TRBV5-6 and TRBJ2-1, the complete variable domain reads DAGVTQSPTHLIKTRGQQVTLRCSPKSGHDTVSWYQQALGQGPQFIFQYYEEEERQRGNFPDRFSGHQFPNYSSELNVNALLLGDSALYLCASSSKVTALSYNEQFFGPGTRLTVL.

The chain employs TRBV6-5 and TRBJ2-2; D possibly corresponds to TRBD2 (5 bases). The CDR3 covers 13 residues. Germline CDR1 MNHEY, CDR2 SVGAGI. Trimming took off 7 bases at V and 7 bases at J, with 13 bases between the two ends. CDR3 in DNA: TGTGCCAGCAAAGCGGTGTTCCTCGGGGAGCTGTTTTTT. It specifies CASKAVFLGELFF.

The rearrangement links TRBV30 to TRBJ2-1; D uncertain. The CDR3 runs 14 residues. Trimming pared 1 base from V and 3 bases from J, leaving 10 bases between. Per germline, CDR1 GTSNPN and CDR2 SVGIG (reference sequence). The CDR3 sequence is CAWSGEVLYNEQFF. CDR3 in DNA: TGTGCCTGGAGTGGTGAGGTACTCTACAATGAGCAGTTCTTC. Drawing the rest from reference TRBV30 and TRBJ2-1, the complete variable domain is SQTIHQWPATLVQPVGSPLSLECTVEGTSNPNLYWYRQAAGRGLQLLFYSVGIGQISSEVPQNLSASRPQDRQFILSSKKLLLSDSGFYLCAWSGEVLYNEQFFGPGTRLTVL.

This clone has ten or more counts. The J gene is TRBJ2-6, the V gene TRBV2, with D perhaps TRBD1 (5 bases). The CDR3 spans 15 residues. CDR1 is SNHLY and CDR2 is FYNNEI in the germline V gene. Trimming shortened V by 6 bases and J by 0 bases, and 9 bases separated the two germline ends. CDR3 nucleotide sequence: TGTGCCAGCAGGAAGACAGACTCTGGGGCCAACGTCCTGACTTTC. Its translation is CASRKTDSGANVLTF.

This chain uses TRBV29-1 with TRBJ2-7; no definite D call. The CDR3 is 12 residues long. Germline V CDR1 and CDR2: SQVTM, ANQGSEA. V was cut by 7 bases and J by 0 bases, with 10 bases left in between. The CDR3: CSATVSSYEQYF. DNA for the CDR3: TGCAGCGCTACGGTTAGCTCCTACGAGCAGTACTTC.

This chain uses TRBV29-1 with TRBJ2-3; D might be TRBD2 (5 bases). Trimming removed 4 bases at V and 3 bases at J, with 11 bases between. CDR1 and CDR2 (germline): SQVTM, ANQGSEA. This CDR3 is built from 13 residues. CDR3 sequence reads: CSVGGALTDTQYF. In DNA form, the CDR3 reads TGCAGCGTTGGGGGAGCGTTGACAGATACGCAGTATTTT.

This chain uses TRBV30 with TRBJ2-2; TRBD2 matches 8 bases. Germline trimming cut 2 bases from V and 8 bases from J; bases unmatched to any gene: 4. This CDR3 spans 13 amino acids. The V gene's germline CDR1 is GTSNPN and CDR2 SVGIG (reference sequence). The CDR3 DNA follows: TGTGCCTGGAGTACCTTAGCGGGGGGGGAGCTGTTTTTT. Amino acid sequence: CAWSTLAGGELFF.

J is TRBJ1-1 and V is TRBV19, with D uncertain. V lost 9 bases and J lost 2, with 13 bases in between. CDR3 length: 13 residues. The V gene's germline CDR1 is LNHDA and CDR2 SQIVND (reference sequence). The CDR3 loop reads CASKQRENTEAFF. The CDR3 coding sequence is TGTGCCAGCAAACAGAGAGAAAACACTGAAGCTTTCTTT. The full variable domain, completed using reference TRBV19 and TRBJ1-1, is DGGITQSPKYLFRKEGQNVTLSCEQNLNHDAMYWYRQDPGQGLRLIYYSQIVNDFQKGDIAEGYSVSREKKESFPLTVTSAQKNPTAFYLCASKQRENTEAFFGQGTRLTVV.

CDR3 nucleotide sequence: TGTGCCAGCAGTTTAGCAGGACAGGGGTTGAGCGAGCAGTACTTC. It yields the protein CASSLAGQGLSEQYF. This rearrangement joins TRBV27 to TRBJ2-7, with TRBD1 identical over 9 bases. CDR1 and CDR2 from the germline V gene are MNHEY and SMNVEV (reference sequence). This CDR3 has 15 residues. Unmatched junction bases numbered 8, after V lost 2 bases and J lost 6 bases.